These T cell receptor beta chains were read from a single sample in a study of blood T cell repertoires in COVID-19. The method was immunoSEQ multiplex PCR; TCRdb's version includes in-frame clones alone and lacks a portion of them. The sample yields about 82,000 clones, about 74% seen once. The sequenced material came from peripheral blood. Source of these receptors: a human donor with acute or convalescent COVID-19. The donor label of this sample is uncertain. CDR3s include the opening cysteine and the closing phenylalanine or tryptophan. A D gene is named only where the DNA matches it firmly. Clone size, where shown, is once, few, many, or a class for clones that have expanded.

>TRBV3-1/TRBV3-2|TRBJ2-6|NA|NA
TGTGCCAGCAGCCGGACAGCGACCTCTGGGGCCAACGTCCTGACTTTC
CASSRTATSGANVLTF
>TRBV6-5|TRBJ1-5|few|NA
TGTGCCAGCACCTTGACAGCGTCTTTCAATCAGCCCCAGCATTTT
CASTLTASFNQPQHF
>TRBV6-1|TRBJ2-1|NA|TRBD1
TGTGCCAGCAGTGAAGAGGCAGGGGGATGGAATGAGCAGTTCTTC
CASSEEAGGWNEQFF
>TRBV7-2|TRBJ2-1|few|TRBD2
TGTGCCAGCAGCTTAGGCAGCGGCGGGAGGGCCTACAATGAGCAGTTCTTC
CASSLGSGGRAYNEQFF
>TRBV6-5|TRBJ2-3|few|NA
TGTGCCAGCAGTTACTACGGAGTAGGCACAGATACGCAGTATTTT
CASSYYGVGTDTQYF
>TRBV28|TRBJ2-1|many|TRBD1
TGTGCCAGCACCGAAAGGACAGGGTTACGCAATGAGCAGTTCTTC
CASTERTGLRNEQFF
>TRBV6-5|TRBJ2-3|NA|TRBD1
TGTGCCAGCAGTTACTCGAACAGGGGGCGCAGAGATACGCAGTATTTT
CASSYSNRGRRDTQYF
>TRBV24-1|TRBJ2-1|NA|TRBD2
TGTGCCACCAGTGATTTAGGGACACCGGGACTAGCGGGAATTTTGTCCTACAATGAGCAGTTCTTC
CATSDLGTPGLAGILSYNEQFF
>TRBV28|TRBJ1-1|NA|NA
TGTGCCAGCAGTTTAAACAGATTGAACACTGAAGCTTTCTTT
CASSLNRLNTEAFF
>TRBV4-1|TRBJ2-3|NA|NA
TGCGCCAGCAGCCCCCACACAGATACGCAGTATTTT
CASSPHTDTQYF
>TRBV2|TRBJ2-2|NA|TRBD1
TGTGCCAGCTCACCGGAGGACAGGGCCTCGAGCACCGGGGAGCTGTTTTTT
CASSPEDRASSTGELFF
>TRBV14|TRBJ1-4|NA|NA
TGTGCCAGCAGCCGCGGGACTTGGGAAAAACTGTTTTTT
CASSRGTWEKLFF
>TRBV5-1|TRBJ1-1|NA|TRBD1
TGCGCCAGCAGCTTGACTCAGGGGGCGAGCTGGGGCACTGAAGCTTTCTTT
CASSLTQGASWGTEAFF
>TRBV5-1|TRBJ1-2|NA|TRBD1
TGCGCCAGCAGGGGGACAGGGCGTGCTTATAACTATGGCTACACCTTC
CASRGTGRAYNYGYTF
>TRBV6-5|TRBJ1-5|few|TRBD1
TGTGCCAGCAGTTTTACAGGGGGCGCGGGCAATCAGCCCCAGCATTTT
CASSFTGGAGNQPQHF
>TRBV10-1|TRBJ2-1|few|TRBD1
TGCGCCAGCAGCTCACCGGGACAGGGTAAATACAATGAGCAGTTCTTC
CASSSPGQGKYNEQFF
>TRBV12-3/TRBV12-4|TRBJ2-7|NA|NA
TGTGCCAGCAGTTTATATAGTCCCTACGAGCAGTACTTC
CASSLYSPYEQYF
>TRBV5-1|TRBJ2-3|NA|NA
TGCGCCAGCTATCCGGGACTTTCTAGCACAGATACGCAGTATTTT
CASYPGLSSTDTQYF
>TRBV28|TRBJ1-1|NA|TRBD1
TGTGCCAGCAGCGGACAGGGGGTGAGCCCCGGTGAAGCTTTCTTT
CASSGQGVSPGEAFF
>TRBV27|TRBJ1-1|once|NA
TGTGCCAGCGGGTTCAAGGGGTGGAACACTGAAGCTTTCTTT
CASGFKGWNTEAFF
>TRBV3-1/TRBV3-2|TRBJ1-5|NA|NA
TGTGCCAGCAGCCAAGGGGGGGTCGGGCAGCCCCAGCATTTT
CASSQGGVGQPQHF
>TRBV23-1|TRBJ2-5|NA|NA
TGCGCCAGCAGACGACAGTGGGGAGAGACCCAGTACTTC
CASRRQWGETQYF
>TRBV5-6|TRBJ2-7|NA|TRBD2
TGTGCCAGCAGCTTGAGCGGGGGGGACCCCTACGAGCAGTACTTC
CASSLSGGDPYEQYF
>TRBV5-4|TRBJ1-4|NA|TRBD1
TGTGCCAGCAGCAATGATGCAGGGGGAACTAATGAAAAACTGTTTTTT
CASSNDAGGTNEKLFF
>TRBV30|TRBJ2-6|NA|NA
TGTGCCTGGAGCAACAGGGGGGGGACCTCTGGGGCCAACGTCCTGACTTTC
CAWSNRGGTSGANVLTF
>TRBV28|TRBJ1-1|NA|TRBD1
TGTGCCAGCAGCCCACAGGGGCGGGCTTTCTTT
CASSPQGRAFF
>TRBV5-1|TRBJ2-5|NA|NA
TGCGCCAGCAGCTTGGGGGGCGCGGAGACCCAGTACTTC
CASSLGGAETQYF
>TRBV14|TRBJ2-2|NA|TRBD1
TGTGCCAGCAGCACACAGACAGGGTCTTTCACCGGGGAGCTGTTTTTT
CASSTQTGSFTGELFF
>TRBV5-1|TRBJ2-1|NA|TRBD1
TGCGCCAGCAGCTCTCAAGGGGGCGAGCAGTTCTTC
CASSSQGGEQFF
>TRBV5-6|TRBJ1-5|NA|NA
TGTGCCAGCAGCTTGGGAGACAGGACCAATCAGCCCCAGCATTTT
CASSLGDRTNQPQHF
>TRBV11-2|TRBJ2-7|NA|NA
TGTGCCAGCAGCCTGCGGACTGGGAGCTCCTACGAGCAGTACTTC
CASSLRTGSSYEQYF
>TRBV18|TRBJ2-1|NA|TRBD2
TGTGCCAGCTCATCCCAGCGGGGGGGACTCAATGAGCAGTTCTTC
CASSSQRGGLNEQFF
>TRBV2|TRBJ2-3|once|TRBD1
TGTGCCAGCAGGGAGACAGGGGTGGGAGATACGCAGTATTTT
CASRETGVGDTQYF
>TRBV4-3|TRBJ2-1|few|NA
TGCGCCAGCAGCCAACCAGCGGGTAGCTCCTACAATGAGCAGTTCTTC
CASSQPAGSSYNEQFF
>TRBV2|TRBJ1-1|NA|NA
TGTGCCAGCAGTATTAAGACAGAGAACACTGAAGCTTTCTTT
CASSIKTENTEAFF
>TRBV28|TRBJ1-5|NA|NA
TGTGCCAGCAGTCCCGGGGGAAGTCAGCCCCAGCATTTT
CASSPGGSQPQHF
>TRBV2|TRBJ1-5|NA|NA
TGTGCCAGCAGTGAAGGCAGGCCTGTCAATAGCAATCAGCCCCAGCATTTT
CASSEGRPVNSNQPQHF
>TRBV21-1|TRBJ1-3|once|NA
TGTGCCAGCAGCAAAGCTGGGGAGCGGGGAACGGGAAACACCATATATTTT
CASSKAGERGTGNTIYF
>TRBV10-3|TRBJ1-5|NA|TRBD1
TGTGCCATCAGTGAGGGGAACAGGGGGCGGGGAATGCCCCAGCATTTT
CAISEGNRGRGMPQHF
>TRBV7-8|TRBJ1-6|few|NA
TGTGCCAGCAGCTTAAGACTAGATTCACCCCTCCACTTT
CASSLRLDSPLHF
>TRBV29-1|TRBJ2-3|NA|TRBD2
TGCAGCGTTGCGGCTAGCGGGAGATTAGAAGATACGCAGTATTTT
CSVAASGRLEDTQYF
>TRBV7-2|TRBJ1-2|NA|TRBD1
TGTGCCAGCAGCTTAGGGGACAGGAGCTATGGCTACACCTTC
CASSLGDRSYGYTF
>TRBV4-2|TRBJ2-3|NA|TRBD2
TGTGCCAGCAGCCAAAACCATGGGGGGGCAGATACGCAGTATTTT
CASSQNHGGADTQYF
>TRBV15|TRBJ1-1|NA|NA
TGTGCCACCAGCAGAGATTTGGTGGGCGCTGAAGCTTTCTTT
CATSRDLVGAEAFF
>TRBV24-1|TRBJ2-5|NA|TRBD1
TGTGCCACCAGTGATCAGCTGGGACAGGGAGCGGGGACCCAGTACTTC
CATSDQLGQGAGTQYF
>TRBV5-8|TRBJ2-7|NA|NA
TGTGCCAGCAGCTTGTCGAGGGTCCCGGGGCAGTACTTC
CASSLSRVPGQYF
>TRBV5-5|TRBJ2-7|few|TRBD1
TGTGCCAGCACCGAGACAGGGCCGGGGTACGAGCAGTACTTC
CASTETGPGYEQYF
>TRBV28|TRBJ2-3|NA|NA
TGTGCCAGCACCCCCCGGACTATCACAGATACGCAGTATTTT
CASTPRTITDTQYF
>TRBV3-1/TRBV3-2|TRBJ2-7|once|NA
TGTGCCAGCAGCCAAGCTATATCCACCGCCTACGAGCAGTACTTC
CASSQAISTAYEQYF